This T cell receptor beta chain was documented in a study of response to subunit inactivated influenza vaccine. This clonotype was observed a handful of times. Its specificity is not known. Trimming took off 0 bases at V and 0 bases at J, with 6 bases between the two ends. CDR1 and CDR2 from the germline V gene are SGDLS and YYNGEE. The CDR3 is 15 residues long. Findings of the study overall: Authors suggested each seasonal influenza vaccination recruits few new T cells.

Each CDR3 protein is one row after TCRdb ran MiXCR on the RT-PCR reads. The sample consists of around 500,000 distinct CDR3 sequences, approximately 9.9% of them appearing once. This clonotype originated in a man aged 50-60 years who received an inactivated influenza vaccine. The chain recombines TRBV9 with TRBJ2-2; D might be TRBD1 or TRBD2, each matching 5 bases. The starting material was PBMCs from blood, obtained more than 35 days after vaccination. The CDR3 region is CASSVGGSNTGELFF. In DNA form, the CDR3 reads TGTGCCAGCAGCGTAGGGGGGTCGAACACCGGGGAGCTGTTTTTT.